The sequence of this TCR beta chain was determined in a study of blood T cell repertoires in COVID-19. Some clones are missing from TCRdb's copy, which holds only in-frame ones; the method was immunoSEQ multiplex PCR. The sample lists about 160,000 clones; approximately 87% were seen once. Seattle participants joined during active infection and were tracked over time. This TCR was recovered from a woman aged 70 to 79 with COVID-19, enrolled during active disease. The sequencing sample was made of peripheral blood.

The CDR3 loop is CASSQVQKNTEAFF. In DNA, the CDR3 is TGTGCCAGCAGCCAAGTACAGAAGAACACTGAAGCTTTCTTT. This rearrangement joins TRBV14 to TRBJ1-1; D gene ambiguous. V lost 1 base, J lost 1 base, and 7 bases lay in between. The CDR3 sequence is 14 residues long. From germline, CDR1 is SGHDN and CDR2 FVKESK. Full variable domain (missing parts from reference TRBV14 and TRBJ1-1): EAGVTQFPSHSVIEKGQTVTLRCDPISGHDNLYWYRRVMGKEIKFLLHFVKESKQDESGMPNNRFLAERTGGTYSTLKVQPAELEDSGVYFCASSQVQKNTEAFFGQGTRLTVV.